The clone carrying this TCR beta chain appeared a single time. Clones were read by immunoSEQ multiplex PCR, and TCRdb kept only the in-frame ones, dropping some. The table records approximately 89,000 clones, approximately 89% of them present only once. This sample was included in a study of control samples from healthy donors and cancer patients. The TCR originated in a man in his fifties or sixties in good health. Sequencing was performed on blood.

This CDR3 reads CASSLSGDGSYEQYF. The CDR3 DNA reads TGTGCCAGCAGCTTATCAGGGGACGGCTCCTACGAGCAGTACTTC. The rearrangement links TRBV11-2 to TRBJ2-7, with D possibly TRBD1 on 6 matching bases. CDR3 length: 15 amino acids. Trimming pared 2 bases from V and 0 bases from J, leaving 11 bases between. From germline, CDR1 is SGHAT and CDR2 FQNNGV.